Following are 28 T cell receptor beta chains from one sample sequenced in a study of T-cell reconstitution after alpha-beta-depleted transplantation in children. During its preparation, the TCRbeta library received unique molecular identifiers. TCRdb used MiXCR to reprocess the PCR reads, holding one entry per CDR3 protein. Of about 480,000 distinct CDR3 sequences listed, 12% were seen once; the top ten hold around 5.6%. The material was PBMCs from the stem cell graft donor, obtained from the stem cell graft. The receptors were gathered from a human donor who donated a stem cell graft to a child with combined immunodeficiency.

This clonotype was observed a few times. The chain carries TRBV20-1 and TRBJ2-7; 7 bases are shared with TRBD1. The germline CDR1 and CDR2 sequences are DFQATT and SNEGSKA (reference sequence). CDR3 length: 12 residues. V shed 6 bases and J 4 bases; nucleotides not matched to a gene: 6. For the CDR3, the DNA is TGCAGTGCCACGACAGGGAGATACGAGCAGTACTTC. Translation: CSATTGRYEQYF.

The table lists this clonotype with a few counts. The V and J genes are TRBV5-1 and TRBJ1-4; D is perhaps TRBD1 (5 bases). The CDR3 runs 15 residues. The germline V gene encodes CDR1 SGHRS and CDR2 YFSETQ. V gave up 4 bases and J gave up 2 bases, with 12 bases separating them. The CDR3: CASSRDGSTNEKLFF. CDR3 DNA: TGCGCCAGCAGCCGGGACGGGAGTACTAATGAAAAACTGTTTTTT.

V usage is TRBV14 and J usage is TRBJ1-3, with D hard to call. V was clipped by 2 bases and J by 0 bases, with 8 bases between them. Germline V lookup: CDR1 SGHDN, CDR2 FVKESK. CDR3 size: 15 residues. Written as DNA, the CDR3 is TGTGCCAGCAGCCAATACCCCCGCTCTGGAAACACCATATATTTT. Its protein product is CASSQYPRSGNTIYF.

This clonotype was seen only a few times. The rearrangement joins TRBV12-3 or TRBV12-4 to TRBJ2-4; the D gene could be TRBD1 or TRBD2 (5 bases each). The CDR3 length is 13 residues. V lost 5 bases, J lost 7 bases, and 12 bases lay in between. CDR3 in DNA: TGTGCCAGCAGTCCGGGACCCGGGAACATTCAGTACTTC. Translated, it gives CASSPGPGNIQYF.

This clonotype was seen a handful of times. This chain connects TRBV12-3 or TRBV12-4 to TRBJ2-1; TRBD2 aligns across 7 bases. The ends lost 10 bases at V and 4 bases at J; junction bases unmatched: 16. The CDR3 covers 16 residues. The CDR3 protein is CATLDIGRGSYNEQFF. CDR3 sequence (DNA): TGTGCCACCCTAGATATTGGGCGGGGGAGTTACAATGAGCAGTTCTTC.

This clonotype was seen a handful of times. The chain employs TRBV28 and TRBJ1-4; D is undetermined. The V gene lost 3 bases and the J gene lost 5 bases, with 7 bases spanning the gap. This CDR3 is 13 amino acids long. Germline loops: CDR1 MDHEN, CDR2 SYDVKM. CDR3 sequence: CASSFLGNEKLFF. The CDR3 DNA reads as TGTGCCAGCAGTTTTTTGGGGAATGAAAAACTGTTTTTT.

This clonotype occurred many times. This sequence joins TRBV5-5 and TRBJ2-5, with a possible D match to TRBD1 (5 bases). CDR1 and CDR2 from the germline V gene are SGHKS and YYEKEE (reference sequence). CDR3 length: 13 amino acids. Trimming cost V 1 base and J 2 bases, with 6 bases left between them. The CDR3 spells CASSLPGQETQYF. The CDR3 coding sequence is TGTGCCAGCAGCTTGCCAGGGCAAGAGACCCAGTACTTC.

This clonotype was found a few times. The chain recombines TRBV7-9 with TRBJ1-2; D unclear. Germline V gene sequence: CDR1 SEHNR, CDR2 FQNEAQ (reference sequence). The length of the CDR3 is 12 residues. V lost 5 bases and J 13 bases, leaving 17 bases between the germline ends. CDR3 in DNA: TGTGCCAGCAGCCCCCCCGGCAGAGGAGCCACCTTC. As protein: CASSPPGRGATF.

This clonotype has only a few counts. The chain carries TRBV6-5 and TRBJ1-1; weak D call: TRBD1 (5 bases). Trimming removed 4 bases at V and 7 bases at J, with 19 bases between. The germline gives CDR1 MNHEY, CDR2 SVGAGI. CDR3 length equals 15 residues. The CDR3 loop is CASSSVPRDAGEAFF. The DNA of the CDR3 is TGTGCCAGCAGTTCCGTGCCCCGGGACGCAGGTGAAGCTTTCTTT.

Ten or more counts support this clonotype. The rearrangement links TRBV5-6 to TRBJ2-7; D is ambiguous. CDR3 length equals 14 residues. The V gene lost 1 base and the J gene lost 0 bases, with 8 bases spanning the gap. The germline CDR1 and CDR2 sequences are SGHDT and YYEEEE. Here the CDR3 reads CASSLLADSYEQYF. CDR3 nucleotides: TGTGCCAGCAGCTTGTTGGCTGACTCCTACGAGCAGTACTTC.

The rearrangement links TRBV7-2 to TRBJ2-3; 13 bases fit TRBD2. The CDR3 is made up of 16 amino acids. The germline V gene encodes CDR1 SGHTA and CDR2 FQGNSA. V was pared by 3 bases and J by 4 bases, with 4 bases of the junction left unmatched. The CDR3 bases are TGTGCCAGCAGCTTGGGACTAGCGGGGACCGCAGATACGCAGTATTTT. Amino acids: CASSLGLAGTADTQYF.

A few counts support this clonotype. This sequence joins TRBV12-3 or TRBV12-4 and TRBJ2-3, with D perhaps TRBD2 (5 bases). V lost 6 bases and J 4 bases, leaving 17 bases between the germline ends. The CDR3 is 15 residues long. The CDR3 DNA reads TGTGCCAGCAGCACGACCGGGATGCCCCCAGATACGCAGTATTTT. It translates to CASSTTGMPPDTQYF.

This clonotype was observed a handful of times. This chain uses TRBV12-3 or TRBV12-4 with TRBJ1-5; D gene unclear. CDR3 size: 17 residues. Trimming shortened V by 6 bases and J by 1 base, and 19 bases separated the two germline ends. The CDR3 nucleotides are TGTGCCAGCAGGAGAGGCAATCTCATCGCGAGCAATCAGCCCCAGCATTTT. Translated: CASRRGNLIASNQPQHF.

This CDR3 reads CSVDPSGNSYNEQFF. CDR3 DNA sequence: TGCAGCGTAGACCCTAGCGGGAACTCCTACAATGAGCAGTTCTTC. The genes are TRBV29-1 and TRBJ2-1; 9 bases fit TRBD2. The CDR3 runs to 15 residues. The germline V gene encodes CDR1 SQVTM and CDR2 ANQGSEA. V dropped 6 bases and J dropped 0; count of bases not matched to a gene: 6.

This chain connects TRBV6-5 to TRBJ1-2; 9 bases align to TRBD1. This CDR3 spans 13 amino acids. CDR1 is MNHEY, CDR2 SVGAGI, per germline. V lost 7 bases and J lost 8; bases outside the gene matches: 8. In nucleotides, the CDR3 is TGTGCCAGCATCTCGCCGGGACAGGGAGGCTACACCTTC. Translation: CASISPGQGGYTF.

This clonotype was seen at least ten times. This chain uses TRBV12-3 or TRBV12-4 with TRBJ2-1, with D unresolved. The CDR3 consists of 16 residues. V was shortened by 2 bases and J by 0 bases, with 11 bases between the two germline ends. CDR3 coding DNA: TGTGCCAGCAGTTTACATCCCCCCGTCTCCTACAATGAGCAGTTCTTC. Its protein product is CASSLHPPVSYNEQFF.

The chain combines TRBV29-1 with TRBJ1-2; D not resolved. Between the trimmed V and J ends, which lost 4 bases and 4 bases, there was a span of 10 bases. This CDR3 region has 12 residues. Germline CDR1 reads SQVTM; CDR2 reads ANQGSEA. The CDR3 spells CSVGGFRYGYTF. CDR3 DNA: TGCAGCGTTGGAGGGTTTCGCTATGGCTACACCTTC.

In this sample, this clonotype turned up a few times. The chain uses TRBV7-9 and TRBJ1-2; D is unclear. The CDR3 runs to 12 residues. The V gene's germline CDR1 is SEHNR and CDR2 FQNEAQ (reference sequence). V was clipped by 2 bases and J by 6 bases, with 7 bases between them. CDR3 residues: CASSLYSDGYTF. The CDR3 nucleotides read TGTGCCAGCAGCTTATATAGTGATGGCTACACCTTC.

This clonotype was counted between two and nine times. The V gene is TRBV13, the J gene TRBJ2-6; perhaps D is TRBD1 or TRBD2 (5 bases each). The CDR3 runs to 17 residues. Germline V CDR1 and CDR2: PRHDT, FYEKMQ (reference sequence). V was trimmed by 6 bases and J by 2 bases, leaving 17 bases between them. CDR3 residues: CASRVAGDHPGANVLTF. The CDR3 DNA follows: TGTGCCAGCAGGGTAGCTGGGGACCACCCTGGGGCCAACGTCCTGACTTTC.

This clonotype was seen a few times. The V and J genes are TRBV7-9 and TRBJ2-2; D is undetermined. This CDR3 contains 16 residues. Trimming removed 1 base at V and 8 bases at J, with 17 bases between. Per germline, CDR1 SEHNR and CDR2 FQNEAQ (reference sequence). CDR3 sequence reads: CASSLGSGSSAGELFF. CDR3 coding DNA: TGTGCCAGCAGCTTAGGAAGTGGCTCTTCGGCGGGGGAGCTGTTTTTT.

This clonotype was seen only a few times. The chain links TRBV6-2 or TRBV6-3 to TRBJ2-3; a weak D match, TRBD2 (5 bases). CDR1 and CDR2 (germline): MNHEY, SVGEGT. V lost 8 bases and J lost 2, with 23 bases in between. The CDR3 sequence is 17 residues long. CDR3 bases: TGTGCCAGCTGGAGGACTGGGATCAGTTCGGTCACAGATACGCAGTATTTT. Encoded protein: CASWRTGISSVTDTQYF.

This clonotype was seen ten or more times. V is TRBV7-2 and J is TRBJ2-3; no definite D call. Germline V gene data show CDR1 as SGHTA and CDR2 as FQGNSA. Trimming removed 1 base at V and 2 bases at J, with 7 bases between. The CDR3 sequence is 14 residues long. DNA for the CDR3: TGTGCCAGCAGCTTAGGGAGACACACAGATACGCAGTATTTT. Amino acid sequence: CASSLGRHTDTQYF.

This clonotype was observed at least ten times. CDR3 protein: CATSRDTSGNAYNEQFF. The CDR3 region has the DNA TGTGCCACCAGCAGAGATACTTCGGGGAATGCCTACAATGAGCAGTTCTTC. J is TRBJ2-1 and V is TRBV15; D is perhaps TRBD2 (5 bases). With 0 bases removed from V and 2 bases from J, the gap between germline ends came to 14 bases. CDR1 and CDR2 (germline): LNHNV, YYDKDF (reference sequence). The CDR3 consists of 17 residues.

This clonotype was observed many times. DNA for the CDR3: TGTGCCACCACTCCGGGATTGCTAGCGGGATTTGCCAATGAGCAGTTCTTC. Protein sequence: CATTPGLLAGFANEQFF. The chain couples TRBV15 to TRBJ2-1, with 9 bases identical to TRBD2. With V trimmed by 7 bases and J by 6 bases, 16 bases remained unmatched. Germline CDR1 reads LNHNV; CDR2 reads YYDKDF (reference sequence). The CDR3 contains 17 residues.

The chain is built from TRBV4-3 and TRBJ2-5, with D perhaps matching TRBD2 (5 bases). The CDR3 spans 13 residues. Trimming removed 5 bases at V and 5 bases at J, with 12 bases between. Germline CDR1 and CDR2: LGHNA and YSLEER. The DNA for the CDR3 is TGCGCCAGCAGCGTAACTAGTTTCGAGACCCAGTACTTC. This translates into CASSVTSFETQYF.

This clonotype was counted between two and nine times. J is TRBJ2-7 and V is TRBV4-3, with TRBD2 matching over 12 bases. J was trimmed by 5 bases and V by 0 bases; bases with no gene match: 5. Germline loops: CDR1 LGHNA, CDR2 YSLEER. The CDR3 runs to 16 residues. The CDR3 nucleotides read TGCGCCAGCAGCCAAGATCGGACTAGCGGGGCACACGAGCAGTACTTC. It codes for CASSQDRTSGAHEQYF.

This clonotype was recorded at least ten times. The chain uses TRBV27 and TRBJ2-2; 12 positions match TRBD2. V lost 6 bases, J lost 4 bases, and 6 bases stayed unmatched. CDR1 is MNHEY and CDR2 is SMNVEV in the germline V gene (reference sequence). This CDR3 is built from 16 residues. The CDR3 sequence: CASRLAGGGGTGELFF. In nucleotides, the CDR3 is TGTGCCAGCAGACTAGCGGGAGGCGGGGGCACCGGGGAGCTGTTTTTT.

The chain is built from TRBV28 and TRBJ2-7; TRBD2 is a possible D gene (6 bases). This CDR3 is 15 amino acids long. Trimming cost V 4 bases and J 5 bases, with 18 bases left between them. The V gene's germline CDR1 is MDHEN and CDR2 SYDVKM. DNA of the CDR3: TGTGCCAGCAGTTCGGGCCCGGAGGGTAGCGACGAGCAGTACTTC. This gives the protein CASSSGPEGSDEQYF.